Sequencing of this T cell receptor (beta chain) was carried out in a study of shared clonotypes between healthy human individuals. Study information: Each donor had three CD4 naive, three CD4 memory, two CD8 naive and one CD8 memory plate.

Sequenced by immunoSEQ multiplex PCR; TCRdb stores in-frame clones only, minus some. This table has 1,100,000 or so clones, about 84% appearing once. Study-level findings and limits: Roughly 5% of naive CD4 clonotypes were common to a handful of donors. Sorted-subset sequencing was shown by rarefaction to be incomplete despite large depth.

Concerning this clone: Its matching antigen is unknown.

Germline V gene data show CDR1 as MNHNY and CDR2 as SVGAGI (reference sequence). The length of the CDR3 is 12 residues. Trimming pared 3 bases from V and 11 bases from J, leaving 13 bases between. The chain carries TRBV6-6 and TRBJ1-1, with D perhaps TRBD1 (5 bases). This clonotype was obtained from a man aged 18 to 29 in good health. Some clones in this sample may be carry-over from other donors' samples. Sample: memory CD4+ T cells from PBMCs. Subset in this sample: CD45RA-negative fraction. For the CDR3, the DNA is TGTGCCAGCAGTTATAGGGACGACCGGGCTTTCTTT. Amino acid sequence: CASSYRDDRAFF.